This TCR beta chain was documented in a study of blood T cell repertoires in COVID-19. Overall study context: Sites across the United States, Italy and Spain contributed samples from acute and convalescent COVID-19. PBMCs, B-cell-depleted T cells, or T cells were the source of the cDNA or gDNA that made up the material.

Clinical histories supplied by participants themselves formed the basis of cohort assignment. The germline V and J ends were trimmed by 2 bases and 0 bases, with 14 bases remaining between them. Per the germline V gene, CDR1 is KGHSH and CDR2 is LQKENI. This CDR3 has 17 amino acids. Authors' data handling: Researchers report that nucleated cell counts were estimated from reference gene primer amplification. Profiled with immunoSEQ multiplex PCR; TCRdb holds only in-frame clones, not every one. D and trimming were read from the DNA, whereas the V and J calls and clone size are those reported in that table. The profile shows some 240,000 clones, 65% to 85% of them singletons.

This TCR derives from a man aged 45-65 years who had recovered from COVID-19. This chain links TRBV18 with TRBJ1-3; D remains ambiguous. Sequenced: PBMCs or T cells enriched from blood (not recorded which). The CDR3 protein is CASSPRAGRGSGNTIYF. CDR3 nucleotides: TGTGCCAGCTCACCAAGGGCAGGTCGGGGCTCTGGAAACACCATATATTTT.